This TCR beta chain appears in the sequencing data of a study of blood T cells in healthy people across ages (dated by TCRdb to the mid-2010s). About the study as a whole: In model experiments, template switching captured about one uniquely barcoded TCR beta cDNA molecule for every two T cells. Using deep sequencing normalized with unique cDNA molecular identifiers, the study measured how TCR beta repertoire diversity changes with age. Four age groups were formed from the donors: young (average about 15 years), middle-aged (approximately 40), aged (62) and long-lived (around 80). Using the same blood draw, the study looked at two additional independent replicas of 1 million unique cDNA reads for two donors, one aged 18 to 29 and the other aged 80 or older. Broader findings and caveats from the paper: Estimates of total diversity from one million sequenced T cells were regarded as lower bounds and underestimates. A strong correlation was found between observed TCR beta diversity and the percentage of naive T cells measured by flow cytometry. Observed TCR beta diversity per million T cells fell roughly linearly with age, and a significant reduction was already apparent by age around 36. Since profiling was done on bulk unsorted PBMCs, naive and antigen-experienced compartments could not be conclusively compared. Donor CMV infection status was unknown, potentially confounding age-related changes in expanded clonotypes. Compared with the aged group, the long-lived group had more naive CD4+ T cells, fewer expanded clones and increased TCR diversity, a pattern suggesting age selection.

In this sample, this clonotype turned up a few times. Its antigen target is currently unknown. No clone much larger than this one lies a single base away; base qualities are absent. To prepare the library, 5' RACE was applied. The listed sequencing device is Illumina HiSeq 2500. A second PCR of roughly 6 to 11 cycles was run with a J-beta primer mix and a sample-barcoded 5' primer. Each TCR beta cDNA molecule received a unique molecular identifier from a template-switch 5' adaptor carrying 12 random nucleotides. Each sample yielded at least 3 million CDR3-containing paired-end reads. The Mint cDNA synthesis kit, primed by a TRBC-specific oligonucleotide, was used to synthesize first-strand cDNA from all RNA. Following uracil-DNA glycosylase treatment, a first 18-cycle PCR with universal primers M1SS and BC2_uni_R was performed on all cDNA. The study's processing was this. Normalization of each sample was performed by random selection of 1 million high-quality reads, each carrying a distinct molecular identifier. Reads with shared molecular identifiers were discarded instead of being binned into consensus sequences. CDR3 identification, clonotype clustering and error correction used MiTCR with a Q25 quality threshold and the strictest error-elimination algorithm. A nonparametric unseen species model using Euler transformation provided a lower-bound estimate of total TCR beta diversity. TCRdb redid the processing of the public reads, applying fastp at Q25 and MiXCR, and retained in-frame beta chains. Here each entry gathers all rows of one CDR3 protein and keeps the most common genes and DNA. The V and J calls come from TCRdb's annotation, not from the publication. In all, the sample holds 760,000 or so distinct CDR3 sequences, and roughly 25% of those were seen once. The ten largest clones take up under 10% of the sample.

Systemically healthy Caucasian individuals from Russia, approximately 39 in total and aged about 6 to 90 years, were included as donors. Each donor gave roughly 9.5 milliliters of peripheral blood, collected into EDTA-treated Vacutainer tubes. PBMCs were isolated by Ficoll-Paque density-gradient centrifugation, with at least 6.5 million obtained per sample. Total RNA was extracted from PBMCs with Trizol reagent, with at least 6 micrograms obtained per sample. For every donor, an aliquot of PBMCs went through flow cytometry to measure the percentages of naive CD45RAhigh/CD27high T cells. From the germline V gene, CDR1 is MDHEN and CDR2 is SYDVKM. V ends up 8 bases short and J 0 bases short, with an unmatched junction base count of 2. Its CDR3 holds 14 amino acids, cysteine through phenylalanine. CDR3 DNA is the only sequence kept; it has 42 bases, read in frame from the first base. These data also featured in a second study, about T cells of mothers and their children. The second study's paper adds: Donors were nine systemically healthy Caucasian individuals: three mothers and their six children. cDNA synthesis consumed the entire amount of extracted RNA, loaded at around 1.4 ug RNA in each 15 ul reaction. Sample barcodes and 2-4 random nucleotides were added via the M1S primer in the second PCR. Over 8.5 million TCR beta CDR3 reads came from each mother, compared with around 3 million reads from each child. TCR recombination output is similarly shaped by thymic selection in related and unrelated pairs, with a minor effect exerted by inherited differences. Normalized repertoire overlap was always found to be slightly, but never significantly, higher in related mother-child pairs than in unrelated mother-child pairs. With a sensitivity of 90 to 100 clones per million clonotypes, no persistent microchimeric T cell clones were detected. Deep NGS was used in the study to compare the TCR beta repertoires of mothers and children and to look for features that separate related mother-child pairs from unrelated individuals. The mean age was around 40 +/- 4 years for the mothers and about 10 +/- 4 years for the children. After adapter ligation with NEBNext reagents, the libraries were sequenced on Illumina HiSeq 2000 with 100+100 nt paired-end reads. To avoid cross-contamination, the mother libraries and the child libraries were prepared a month apart and sequenced in separate runs. Between roughly 500,000 and 2,300,000 distinct TCR beta clonotypes were identified per donor. Naive TCR beta clonotypes were estimated from low-frequency clonotypes matched to each donor's FACS-determined naive share, without sorting.

The receptor chain draws on TRBV28 and TRBJ2-1, and 9 junctional nucleotides match TRBD2. The specimen was blood. The source is a boy younger than 18 in good health. The CDR3 protein is CASLGLASYNEQFF. The bases are TGTGCCAGCCTGGGACTAGCCTCCTACAATGAGCAGTTCTTC.